Below, 15 T cell receptor beta chains from the same sample are listed, as sequenced in a study of T cell repertoires in cytomegalovirus infection. MiXCR, applied by TCRdb to the reads, yields one record per CDR3 protein. The sample includes about 740,000 distinct CDR3 sequences, 35% to 45% of them seen just once. Source material: PBMCs. These receptor sequences come from a human donor in good health (CMV status not recorded). Some clones in this sample may be carry-over from other donors' samples.

The rearrangement uses TRBV29-1 and TRBJ1-4; possible D gene TRBD1, 5 bases. Germline V gene lookup returns CDR1 SQVTM and CDR2 ANQGSEA. This CDR3 spans 12 amino acids. Trimming removed 7 bases from V and 3 bases from J, with 9 bases in between. CDR3 sequence: CSAGFANEKLFF. The CDR3 nucleotides read TGCAGCGCAGGGTTCGCTAATGAAAAACTGTTTTTT.

This clonotype has more than one count but fewer than ten. The J gene is TRBJ1-5, the V gene TRBV2; 7 bases are shared with TRBD1. The CDR3 totals 16 residues. Germline values: CDR1 SNHLY, CDR2 FYNNEI. Trimming at V came to 5 bases and at J to 6 bases, leaving 13 bases not matched to a gene. The CDR3 DNA reads TGTGCCAGCAGTCCCCCCGACAGGGAGGTCGGTCAGCCCCAGCATTTT. Translated, it gives CASSPPDREVGQPQHF.

This clonotype was seen repeatedly, ten times or more. The rearrangement links TRBV7-6 to TRBJ1-6; D remains ambiguous. V was cut by 5 bases and J by 7 bases, with 12 bases left in between. There are 14 residues in the CDR3. Per germline, CDR1 SGHVS and CDR2 FNYEAQ. As DNA, the CDR3 is TGTGCCAGCAGCGCTACAAGGGCCAATTCACCCCTCCACTTT. As protein: CASSATRANSPLHF.

This clonotype was detected only a few times. V gene TRBV6-1 combines with J gene TRBJ2-7; the D call may be TRBD1 or TRBD2 (5 bases each). V lost 10 bases to trimming and J lost 3 bases, with 19 bases between them. This CDR3 contains 14 residues. Germline loops: CDR1 MNHNS, CDR2 SASEGT. The CDR3 sequence is CATRARDGYYEQYF. CDR3 DNA: TGTGCCACCAGGGCAAGGGACGGTTACTACGAGCAGTACTTC.

The gene calls are TRBV28 and TRBJ1-4; D is possibly TRBD1 (5 bases). Between the trimmed V and J ends, which lost 6 bases and 7 bases, there was a span of 15 bases. Per the germline V gene, CDR1 is MDHEN and CDR2 is SYDVKM. The CDR3 has 14 amino acids. The CDR3 sequence is CASSHGHKVEKLFF. The CDR3 DNA follows: TGTGCCAGCAGCCACGGACACAAGGTTGAAAAACTGTTTTTT.

This rearrangement joins TRBV7-3 to TRBJ1-2; no firm D call. The V gene's germline CDR1 is SGHTA and CDR2 FQGTGA. The CDR3 is 14 residues long. V was trimmed by 0 bases and J by 6 bases, leaving 11 bases between them. CDR3 DNA sequence: TGTGCCAGCAGCTTAACTGGACTGCGAGATGGCTACACCTTC. Encoded protein: CASSLTGLRDGYTF.

This clonotype occurred a few times. The DNA of the CDR3 is TGTGCCAGCAGTCGGACTAGCGGCTACAATGAGCAGTTCTTC. Protein product: CASSRTSGYNEQFF. The rearrangement uses TRBV27 and TRBJ2-1; 10 nucleotides agree with TRBD2. V lost 5 bases to trimming and J lost 3 bases; unmatched junction nucleotides: 1. The CDR3 is 14 residues long. Germline CDR1 is MNHEY and CDR2 is SMNVEV (reference sequence).

This clonotype was picked up a small number of times. The CDR3 carries no conserved terminal phenylalanine or tryptophan, so it likely arises from a read error. The DNA is left out, because the CDR3 cannot be placed on it with certainty; the CDR3 is given as TCRdb lists it. The chain couples TRBV7-6 to TRBJ2-7; the D call in the table, TRBD2, was not verified against the DNA. The CDR3 numbers 13 amino acids, ends counted. Germline loops: CDR1 SGHVS, CDR2 FNYEAQ. The CDR3 loop is CASSAGTSGRQSL.

This clonotype has more than one count but fewer than ten. The genes are TRBV19 and TRBJ2-7, with D tentatively TRBD2 (5 bases). Trimming shortened V by 4 bases and J by 0 bases, and 13 bases separated the two germline ends. This CDR3 is built from 15 residues. CDR1 LNHDA and CDR2 SQIVND come from the germline V gene (reference sequence). The CDR3 DNA follows: TGTGCCAGTAGTACGGCCCGTGGGAGCTCCTACGAGCAGTACTTC. It encodes CASSTARGSSYEQYF.

In nucleotides, the CDR3 is TGCGCCAGCAGCCCTCGGGACTCGCCCAATGAGCAGTTCTTC. Translated: CASSPRDSPNEQFF. The chain links TRBV4-1 to TRBJ2-1; possible D gene TRBD2, 6 bases. Germline CDR1 is MGHRA and CDR2 is YSYEKL. This CDR3 comprises 14 residues. V was trimmed by 4 bases and J by 6 bases, leaving 13 bases between them.

There are many counts of this clonotype. The J gene is TRBJ1-2, the V gene TRBV7-2; D is ambiguous. With 2 bases removed from V and 0 bases from J, the gap between germline ends came to 10 bases. This CDR3 region has 15 residues. Germline V gene data show CDR1 as SGHTA and CDR2 as FQGNSA. The CDR3 loop is CASSLLPEANYGYTF. CDR3 sequence (DNA): TGTGCCAGCAGCTTATTGCCGGAAGCTAACTATGGCTACACCTTC.

This clonotype was seen at least ten times. This rearrangement joins TRBV19 to TRBJ2-7; 7 bases match TRBD2. Germline CDR1 is LNHDA and CDR2 is SQIVND (reference sequence). There are 15 residues in the CDR3. V trimming: 1 base; J trimming: 0 bases; junction bases outside the gene matches: 3. CDR3 nucleotides: TGTGCCAGTAGTATAGGAGCGGGGAGCTCCTACGAGCAGTACTTC. As protein: CASSIGAGSSYEQYF.

The rearrangement joins TRBV27 to TRBJ2-7; D not resolved. V lost 7 bases and J 11 bases, leaving 9 bases between the germline ends. CDR1 and CDR2 from the germline V gene are MNHEY and SMNVEV (reference sequence). CDR3 length equals 9 residues. The CDR3 bases are TGTGCCAGCAACCTACCGGAGTACTTC. It encodes CASNLPEYF.

This clonotype was observed a few times. The chain uses TRBV6-5 and TRBJ1-5, with TRBD1 matching 7 bases. V lost 5 bases to trimming and J lost 7 bases; unmatched junction nucleotides: 8. The CDR3 is 14 amino acids. CDR1 is MNHEY, CDR2 SVGAGI, per germline. CDR3: CASSPGGVEQPQHF. The CDR3 DNA is TGTGCCAGCAGTCCAGGGGGAGTGGAGCAGCCCCAGCATTTT.

This clonotype was found a few times. The chain links TRBV6-5 to TRBJ1-2; a possible D gene is TRBD1 (6 bases). Trimming removed 6 bases from V and 2 bases from J, with 13 bases in between. This CDR3 has 14 amino acids. The germline CDR1 and CDR2 sequences are MNHEY and SVGAGI. The CDR3 DNA reads TGTGCCAGCAGACTAGGGCAGGGGAACTATGGCTACACCTTC. This codes for CASRLGQGNYGYTF.